Each of the 5 T cell receptor beta chains below was sequenced from the same sample in a study of a mutant IDH1 vaccine in newly diagnosed glioma. These TCRs' antigens remain unknown. The time point denotes: week 47, end of study. Doses comprised 300 ug of mutant IDH1 20-mer peptide each, plus topical imiquimod. Assay used: immunoSEQ multiplex PCR; TCRdb lists only in-frame clones, some missing. Of over 50,000 clones listed, about three quarters are singletons. The material sequenced was PBMCs, taken from a glioma patient whose treatment included an IDH1 peptide vaccine. The receptors stem from a woman aged 40-49 years with glioma. Some clones in this sample may be carry-over from other donors' samples.

CDR3 DNA: TGTGCCAGCAGCGTAGACAGTATGAACACTGAAGCTTTCTTT. Translated, it gives CASSVDSMNTEAFF. The chain has TRBV9 and TRBJ1-1; D remains unclear. Germline assignment: CDR1 SGDLS and CDR2 YYNGEE. The V gene lost 0 bases and the J gene lost 0 bases, with 6 bases spanning the gap. CDR3 length: 14 amino acids.

The gene calls are TRBV2 and TRBJ1-4, with TRBD1 matching 7 bases. The CDR3 has 14 residues. J was trimmed by 4 bases and V by 5 bases; bases with no gene match: 4. The germline V gene has CDR1 SNHLY and CDR2 FYNNEI. For the CDR3, the DNA is TGTGCCAGCAGTCAGAACAGGGGTAATGAAAAACTGTTTTTT. Protein: CASSQNRGNEKLFF.

The V and J genes are TRBV13 and TRBJ2-7; 9 positions agree with TRBD2. Germline CDR1 and CDR2: PRHDT and FYEKMQ (reference sequence). The V segment lost 1 base and the J segment 1 base; nucleotides outside the gene matches: 5. This CDR3 spans 16 amino acids. The CDR3 loop reads CASSLEVSGGSYEQYF. CDR3 sequence (DNA): TGTGCCAGCAGCTTAGAAGTTAGCGGGGGATCCTACGAGCAGTACTTC.

This chain links TRBV5-6 with TRBJ1-2; the D gene is possibly TRBD1 (6 bases). Germline V gene lookup returns CDR1 SGHDT and CDR2 YYEEEE. Trimming removed 3 bases at V and 8 bases at J, with 20 bases between. CDR3 length: 15 amino acids. This CDR3 reads CASSSLKGGRRGYTF. The CDR3 DNA reads as TGTGCCAGCAGCTCCCTTAAGGGGGGGCGACGAGGCTACACCTTC.

This clone has just one count. The genes are TRBV7-2 and TRBJ2-6; 10 bases line up with TRBD2. This CDR3 contains 18 residues. V was clipped by 2 bases and J by 0 bases; unmatched bases: 4. Germline assignment: CDR1 SGHTA and CDR2 FQGNSA. The CDR3 spells CASSLRASGGSGANVLTF. CDR3 bases: TGTGCCAGCAGCTTAAGGGCTAGCGGGGGCTCTGGGGCCAACGTCCTGACTTTC.